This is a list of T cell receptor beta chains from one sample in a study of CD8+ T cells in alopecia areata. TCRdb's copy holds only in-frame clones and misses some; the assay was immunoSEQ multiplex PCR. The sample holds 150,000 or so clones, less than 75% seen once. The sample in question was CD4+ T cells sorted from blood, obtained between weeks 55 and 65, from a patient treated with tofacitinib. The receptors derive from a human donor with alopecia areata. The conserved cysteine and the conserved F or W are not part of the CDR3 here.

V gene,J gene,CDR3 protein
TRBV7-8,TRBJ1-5,ASSLDRGNQPQH
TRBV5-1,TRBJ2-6,ASSNRVSGANVLT
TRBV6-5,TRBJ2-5,ASSYTFQETQY
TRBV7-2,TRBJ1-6,ASSLAWGSDSPLH
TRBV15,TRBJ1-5,ATSSYAGSVNQPQH
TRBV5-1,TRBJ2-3,ASSLDGPHTDTQY
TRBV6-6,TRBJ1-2,ASSGDRGYGYT
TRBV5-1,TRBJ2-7,ASSSPTWGSEQY
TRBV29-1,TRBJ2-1,SVEVGRNLYNEQF
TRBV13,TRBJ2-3,ASSSWYTGQASTDTQY
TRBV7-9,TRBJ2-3,ASSLANPVTDTQY
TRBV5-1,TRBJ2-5,ASCQLAGEETQY
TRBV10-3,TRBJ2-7,AISSLAYEQY
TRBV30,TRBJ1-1,AWRGQGMGTEAF
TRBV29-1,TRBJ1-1,SARGTGLSEAF
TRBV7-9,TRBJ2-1,ASSLGTTRTDNEQF
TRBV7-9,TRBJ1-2,ASSYGSPRGGYT
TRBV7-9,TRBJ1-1,ATRPGTEAF
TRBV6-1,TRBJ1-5,ASKLEQPQH
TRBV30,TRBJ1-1,AWSGSSQGVDAF
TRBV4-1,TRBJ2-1,ASSRGQQLNEQF
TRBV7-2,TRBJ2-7,ASSPRTSTYEQY
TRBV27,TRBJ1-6,ASSTGTGARAPLH
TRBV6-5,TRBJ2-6,ASSRDPGGANVLT
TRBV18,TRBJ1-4,ASSPRDQKLF
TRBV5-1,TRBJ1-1,ASSLGTGVDTEAF
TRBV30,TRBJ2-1,AWSVPDLRRNEQF
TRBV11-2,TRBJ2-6,ASSLSTGANVLT
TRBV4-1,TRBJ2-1,ASSQGADNEQF